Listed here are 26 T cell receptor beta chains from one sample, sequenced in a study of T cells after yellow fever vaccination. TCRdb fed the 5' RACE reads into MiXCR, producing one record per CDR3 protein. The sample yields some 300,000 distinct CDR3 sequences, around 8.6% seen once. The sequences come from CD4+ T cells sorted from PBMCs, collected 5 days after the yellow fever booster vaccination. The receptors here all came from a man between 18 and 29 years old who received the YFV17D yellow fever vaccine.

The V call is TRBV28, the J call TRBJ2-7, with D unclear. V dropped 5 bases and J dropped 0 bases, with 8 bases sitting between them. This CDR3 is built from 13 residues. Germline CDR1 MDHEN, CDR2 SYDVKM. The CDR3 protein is CASSNPSSYEQYV. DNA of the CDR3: TGTGCCAGCAGTAACCCCAGCTCCTACGAGCAGTACGTC.

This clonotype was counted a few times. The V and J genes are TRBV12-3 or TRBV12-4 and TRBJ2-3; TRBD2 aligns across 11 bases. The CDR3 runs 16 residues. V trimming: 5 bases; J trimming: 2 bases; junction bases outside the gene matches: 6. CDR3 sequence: CASSRPTSGATDTQYF. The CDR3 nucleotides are TGTGCCAGCAGTCGCCCGACTAGCGGGGCCACAGATACGCAGTATTTT.

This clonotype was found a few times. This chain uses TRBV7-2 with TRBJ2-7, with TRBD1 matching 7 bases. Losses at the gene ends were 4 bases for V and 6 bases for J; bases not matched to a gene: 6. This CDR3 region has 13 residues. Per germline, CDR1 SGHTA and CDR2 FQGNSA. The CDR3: CASSSRQGLEQYF. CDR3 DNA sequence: TGTGCCAGCAGCTCCCGACAGGGCCTCGAGCAGTACTTC.

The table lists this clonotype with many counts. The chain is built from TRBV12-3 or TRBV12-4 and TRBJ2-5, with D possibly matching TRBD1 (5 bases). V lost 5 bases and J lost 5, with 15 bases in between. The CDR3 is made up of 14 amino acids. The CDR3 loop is CASSLWAQGETQYF. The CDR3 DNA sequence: TGTGCCAGCAGTCTGTGGGCCCAGGGTGAGACCCAGTACTTC.

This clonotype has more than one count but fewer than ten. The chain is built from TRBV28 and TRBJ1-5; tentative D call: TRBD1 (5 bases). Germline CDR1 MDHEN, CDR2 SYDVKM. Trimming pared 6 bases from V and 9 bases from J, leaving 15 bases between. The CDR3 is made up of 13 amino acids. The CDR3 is CASSWGGIGPQHF. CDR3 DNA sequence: TGTGCCAGCAGCTGGGGGGGAATTGGGCCCCAGCATTTT.

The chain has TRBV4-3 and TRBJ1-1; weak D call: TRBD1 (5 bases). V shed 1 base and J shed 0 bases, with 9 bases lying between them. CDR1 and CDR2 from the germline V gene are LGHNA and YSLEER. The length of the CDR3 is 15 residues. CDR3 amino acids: CASSQGTLMNTEAFF. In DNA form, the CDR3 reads TGCGCCAGCAGCCAAGGGACACTTATGAACACTGAAGCTTTCTTT.

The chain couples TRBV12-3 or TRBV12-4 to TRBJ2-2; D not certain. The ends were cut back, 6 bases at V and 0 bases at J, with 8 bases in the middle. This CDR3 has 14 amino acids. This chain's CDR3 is CASRRSANTGELFF. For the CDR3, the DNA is TGTGCCAGCAGGCGGTCTGCGAACACCGGGGAGCTGTTTTTT.

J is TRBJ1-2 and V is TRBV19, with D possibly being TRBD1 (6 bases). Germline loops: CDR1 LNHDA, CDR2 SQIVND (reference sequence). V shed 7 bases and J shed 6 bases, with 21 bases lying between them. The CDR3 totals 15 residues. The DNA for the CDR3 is TGTGCCAGTATCAGAATTTCGGGGGGCGCGCATGGCTACACCTTC. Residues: CASIRISGGAHGYTF.

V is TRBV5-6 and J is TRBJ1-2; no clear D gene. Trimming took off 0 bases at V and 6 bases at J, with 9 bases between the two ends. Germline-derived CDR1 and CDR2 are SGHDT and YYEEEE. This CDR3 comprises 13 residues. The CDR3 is CASSLVSWDGYTF. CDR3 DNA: TGTGCCAGCAGCTTGGTGTCTTGGGATGGCTACACCTTC. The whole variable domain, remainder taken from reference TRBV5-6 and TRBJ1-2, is DAGVTQSPTHLIKTRGQQVTLRCSPKSGHDTVSWYQQALGQGPQFIFQYYEEEERQRGNFPDRFSGHQFPNYSSELNVNALLLGDSALYLCASSLVSWDGYTFGSGTRLTVV.

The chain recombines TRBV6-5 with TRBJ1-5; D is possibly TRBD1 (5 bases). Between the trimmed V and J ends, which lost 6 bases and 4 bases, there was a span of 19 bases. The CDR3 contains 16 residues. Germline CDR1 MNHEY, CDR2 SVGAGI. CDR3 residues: CASSRDRRGGNQPQHF. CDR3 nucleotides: TGTGCCAGCAGCCGAGATCGACGGGGGGGGAATCAGCCCCAGCATTTT.

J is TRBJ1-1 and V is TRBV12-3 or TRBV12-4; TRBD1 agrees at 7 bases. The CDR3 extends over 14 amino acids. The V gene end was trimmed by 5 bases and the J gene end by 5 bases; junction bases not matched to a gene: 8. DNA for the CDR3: TGTGCCAGCAGTCCTTACGCAGGGGGGACTGAAGCTTTCTTT. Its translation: CASSPYAGGTEAFF.

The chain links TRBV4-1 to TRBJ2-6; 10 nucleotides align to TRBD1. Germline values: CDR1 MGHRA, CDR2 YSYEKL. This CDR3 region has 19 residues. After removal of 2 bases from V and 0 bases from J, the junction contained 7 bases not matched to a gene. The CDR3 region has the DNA TGCGCCAGCAGCCAAAAGCCCGGGACAGGGGTCTCTGGGGCCAACGTCCTGACTTTC. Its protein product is CASSQKPGTGVSGANVLTF.

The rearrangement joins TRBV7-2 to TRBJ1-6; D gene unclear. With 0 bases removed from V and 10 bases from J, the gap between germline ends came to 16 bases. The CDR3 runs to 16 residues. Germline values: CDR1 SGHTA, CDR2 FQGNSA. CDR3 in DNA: TGTGCCAGCAGCTTAGCGGCAATCGGAACGGGATCACCCCTCCACTTT. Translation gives CASSLAAIGTGSPLHF.

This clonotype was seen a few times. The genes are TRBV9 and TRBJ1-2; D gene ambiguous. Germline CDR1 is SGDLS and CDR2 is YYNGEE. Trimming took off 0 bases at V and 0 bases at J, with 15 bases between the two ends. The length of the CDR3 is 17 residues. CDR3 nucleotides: TGTGCCAGCAGCGTAGTTCCAGGTCACCTTTCTAACTATGGCTACACCTTC. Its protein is CASSVVPGHLSNYGYTF.

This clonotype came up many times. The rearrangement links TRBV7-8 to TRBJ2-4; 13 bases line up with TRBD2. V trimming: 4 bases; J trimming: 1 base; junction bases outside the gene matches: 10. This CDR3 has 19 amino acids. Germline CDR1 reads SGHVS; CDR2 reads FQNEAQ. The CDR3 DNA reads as TGTGCCAGCAGCTCACGGACTAGCGGGGGCCCAGGGGCCAAAAACATTCAGTACTTC. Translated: CASSSRTSGGPGAKNIQYF. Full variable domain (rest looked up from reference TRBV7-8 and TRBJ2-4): GAGVSQSPRYKVAKRGQDVALRCDPISGHVSLFWYQQALGQGPEFLTYFQNEAQLDKSGLPSDRFFAERPEGSVSTLKIQRTQQEDSAVYLCASSSRTSGGPGAKNIQYFGAGTRLSVL.

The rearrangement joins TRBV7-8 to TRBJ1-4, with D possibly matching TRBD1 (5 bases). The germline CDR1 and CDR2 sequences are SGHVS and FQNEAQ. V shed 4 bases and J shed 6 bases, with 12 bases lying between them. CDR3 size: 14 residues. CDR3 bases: TGTGCCAGCAGCTCCGGACTGGGGGATGAAAAACTGTTTTTT. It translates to CASSSGLGDEKLFF. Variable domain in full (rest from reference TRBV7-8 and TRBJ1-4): GAGVSQSPRYKVAKRGQDVALRCDPISGHVSLFWYQQALGQGPEFLTYFQNEAQLDKSGLPSDRFFAERPEGSVSTLKIQRTQQEDSAVYLCASSSGLGDEKLFFGSGTQLSVL.

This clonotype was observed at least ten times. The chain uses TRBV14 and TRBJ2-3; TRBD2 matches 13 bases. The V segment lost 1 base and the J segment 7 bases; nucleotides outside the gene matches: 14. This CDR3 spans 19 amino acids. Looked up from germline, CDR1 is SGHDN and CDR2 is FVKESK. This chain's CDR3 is CASSQAPRRLAGGRNTQYF. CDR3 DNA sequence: TGTGCCAGCAGCCAAGCCCCCCGGAGACTAGCGGGGGGCCGGAATACGCAGTATTTT. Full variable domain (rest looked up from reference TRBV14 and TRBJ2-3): EAGVTQFPSHSVIEKGQTVTLRCDPISGHDNLYWYRRVMGKEIKFLLHFVKESKQDESGMPNNRFLAERTGGTYSTLKVQPAELEDSGVYFCASSQAPRRLAGGRNTQYFGPGTRLTVL.

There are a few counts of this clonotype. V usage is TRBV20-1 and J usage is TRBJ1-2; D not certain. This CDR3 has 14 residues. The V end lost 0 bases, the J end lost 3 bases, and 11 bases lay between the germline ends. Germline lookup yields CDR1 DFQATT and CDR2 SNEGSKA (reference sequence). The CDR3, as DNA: TGCAGTGCTAGAGAGGACCGGCCCGACTATGGCTACACCTTC. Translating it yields CSAREDRPDYGYTF.

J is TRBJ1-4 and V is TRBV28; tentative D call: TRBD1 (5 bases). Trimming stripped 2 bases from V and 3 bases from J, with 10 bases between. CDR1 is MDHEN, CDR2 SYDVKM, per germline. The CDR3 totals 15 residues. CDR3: CASSLSGASNEKLFF. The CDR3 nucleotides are TGTGCCAGCAGTTTAAGTGGGGCCTCTAATGAAAAACTGTTTTTT.

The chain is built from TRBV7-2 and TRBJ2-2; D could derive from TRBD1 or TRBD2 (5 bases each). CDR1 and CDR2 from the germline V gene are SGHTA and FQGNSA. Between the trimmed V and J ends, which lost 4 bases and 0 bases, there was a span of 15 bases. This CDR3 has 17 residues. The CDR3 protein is CASSSMSGRPNTGELFF. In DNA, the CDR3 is TGTGCCAGCAGCTCTATGTCGGGGCGACCGAACACCGGGGAGCTGTTTTTT. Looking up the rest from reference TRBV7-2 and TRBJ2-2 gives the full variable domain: GAGVSQSPSNKVTEKGKDVELRCDPISGHTALYWYRQSLGQGLEFLIYFQGNSAPDKSGLPSDRFSAERTGGSVSTLTIQRTQQEDSAVYLCASSSMSGRPNTGELFFGEGSRLTVL.

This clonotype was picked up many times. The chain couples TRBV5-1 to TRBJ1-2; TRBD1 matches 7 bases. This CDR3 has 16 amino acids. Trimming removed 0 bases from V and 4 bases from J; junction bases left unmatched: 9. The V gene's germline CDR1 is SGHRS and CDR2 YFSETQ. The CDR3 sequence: CASSLGGGTVGYGYTF. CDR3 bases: TGCGCCAGCAGCTTGGGAGGCGGGACAGTCGGCTATGGCTACACCTTC. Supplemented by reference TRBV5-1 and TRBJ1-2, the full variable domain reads KAGVTQTPRYLIKTRGQQVTLSCSPISGHRSVSWYQQTPGQGLQFLFEYFSETQRNKGNFPGRFSGRQFSNSRSEMNVSTLELGDSALYLCASSLGGGTVGYGYTFGSGTRLTVV.

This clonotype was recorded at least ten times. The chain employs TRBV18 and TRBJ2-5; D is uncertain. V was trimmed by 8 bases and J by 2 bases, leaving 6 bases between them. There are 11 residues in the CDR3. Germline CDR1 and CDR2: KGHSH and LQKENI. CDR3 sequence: CASSQQETQYF. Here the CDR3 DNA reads TGTGCCAGCAGTCAACAAGAGACCCAGTACTTC.

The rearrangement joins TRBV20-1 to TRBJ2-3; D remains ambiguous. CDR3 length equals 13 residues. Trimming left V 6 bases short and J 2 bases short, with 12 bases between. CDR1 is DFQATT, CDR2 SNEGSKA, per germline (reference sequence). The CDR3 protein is CSAKPPHTDTQYF. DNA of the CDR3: TGCAGTGCCAAACCCCCCCACACAGATACGCAGTATTTT.

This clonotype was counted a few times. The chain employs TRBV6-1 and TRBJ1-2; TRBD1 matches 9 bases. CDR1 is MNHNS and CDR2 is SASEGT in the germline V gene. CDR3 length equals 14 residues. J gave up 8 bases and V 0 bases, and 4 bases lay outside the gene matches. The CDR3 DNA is TGTGCCAGCAGTGAAGCAGGACAGGGGATGGGCTACACCTTC. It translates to CASSEAGQGMGYTF.

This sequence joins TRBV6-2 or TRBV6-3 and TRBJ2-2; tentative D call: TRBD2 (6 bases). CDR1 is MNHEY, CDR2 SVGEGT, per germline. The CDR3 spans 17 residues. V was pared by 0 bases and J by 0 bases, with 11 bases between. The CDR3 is CASSYSRKRANTGELFF. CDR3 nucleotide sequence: TGTGCCAGCAGTTACTCCAGGAAGCGGGCGAACACCGGGGAGCTGTTTTTT.

The CDR3 region has the DNA TGTGCCAGCTCACCGATACAGAGAACCTACGAGCAGTACTTC. Its protein is CASSPIQRTYEQYF. This sequence joins TRBV18 and TRBJ2-7; D not certain. This CDR3 contains 14 residues. The V end was cut by 3 bases, the J end by 2 bases, with 11 bases between. Germline V gene lookup returns CDR1 KGHSH and CDR2 LQKENI.